A single sample is the source of the 17 T cell receptor beta chains below, sequenced in a study of CD8 T cells in ankylosing spondylitis. TCRdb re-analysed the 5' RACE reads in MiXCR, keeping a single row per CDR3 protein. The sample lists hundreds of thousands of distinct CDR3 sequences, 20% seen once, with less than 9.5% in the top ten. The sample was blood, either unsorted or a sorted T cell fraction (not recorded which). These receptor sequences come from a male donor with ankylosing spondylitis or in good health (not recorded which).

In this sample, this clonotype turned up a few times. The chain has TRBV6-6 and TRBJ1-1; D might be TRBD1 (5 bases). CDR3 length equals 11 residues. Germline V lookup: CDR1 MNHNY, CDR2 SVGAGI (reference sequence). V was shortened by 6 bases and J by 7 bases, with 9 bases between the two germline ends. In DNA, the CDR3 is TGTGCCAGCAGGGGGCGGCTTGAAGCTTTCTTT. Amino acid sequence: CASRGRLEAFF.

CDR3 in DNA: TGTGCCAGCAGCCAAGAACGGGACCCCATCTACAATGAGCAGTTCTTC. It codes for CASSQERDPIYNEQFF. This chain links TRBV14 with TRBJ2-1; D may correspond to TRBD1 or TRBD2 (5 bases each). CDR3 length: 16 amino acids. V lost 0 bases to trimming and J lost 3 bases, with 12 bases between them. Germline assignment: CDR1 SGHDN and CDR2 FVKESK. Full variable domain (outside the CDR3, taken from reference TRBV14 and TRBJ2-1): EAGVTQFPSHSVIEKGQTVTLRCDPISGHDNLYWYRRVMGKEIKFLLHFVKESKQDESGMPNNRFLAERTGGTYSTLKVQPAELEDSGVYFCASSQERDPIYNEQFFGPGTRLTVL.

The chain couples TRBV9 to TRBJ2-5, with 11 bases fitting TRBD2. The germline V gene encodes CDR1 SGDLS and CDR2 YYNGEE. This CDR3 has 16 amino acids. V trimming: 0 bases; J trimming: 3 bases; junction bases outside the gene matches: 4. CDR3 loop: CASSVGGGLAEETQYF. The CDR3 DNA follows: TGTGCCAGCAGCGTAGGGGGGGGACTAGCGGAAGAGACCCAGTACTTC.

This chain joins TRBV5-1 and TRBJ2-1; 9 bases fit TRBD1. The length of the CDR3 is 16 residues. In germline, CDR1 is SGHRS, CDR2 YFSETQ. Unmatched junction bases numbered 7, after V lost 1 base and J lost 5 bases. The CDR3 loop reads CASSLTGTGYDNEQFF. CDR3 sequence (DNA): TGCGCCAGCAGCTTGACTGGGACAGGGTATGACAATGAGCAGTTCTTC.

This clonotype came up a few times. The rearrangement links TRBV20-1 to TRBJ1-5; 8 bases line up with TRBD1. In germline, CDR1 is DFQATT, CDR2 SNEGSKA (reference sequence). Unmatched junction bases numbered 9, after V lost 3 bases and J lost 5 bases. The CDR3 extends over 15 amino acids. The CDR3, as DNA: TGCAGTGCTAGCCTCGGGACAGGCGGGGATCAGCCCCAGCATTTT. Protein product: CSASLGTGGDQPQHF.

V is TRBV5-6 and J is TRBJ1-1; D ambiguous. This CDR3 is built from 14 residues. Germline V gene data show CDR1 as SGHDT and CDR2 as YYEEEE. The V end was cut by 0 bases, the J end by 1 base, with 7 bases between. In nucleotides, the CDR3 is TGTGCCAGCAGCTTGGACCTTTCGAACACTGAAGCTTTCTTT. Encoded protein: CASSLDLSNTEAFF.

V gene TRBV20-1 combines with J gene TRBJ2-1, with D unresolved. There are 10 residues in the CDR3. CDR1 and CDR2 (germline): DFQATT, SNEGSKA (reference sequence). The CDR3 region has the DNA TGCAATGCCCCTGGACCCGAGCAGTTCTTC. Translation gives CNAPGPEQFF.

This clonotype was observed a handful of times. The V gene is TRBV3-1, the J gene TRBJ1-1, with 10 bases fitting TRBD1. CDR3 length equals 17 residues. Germline V lookup: CDR1 LGHDT, CDR2 YNNKEL (reference sequence). The ends lost 4 bases at V and 0 bases at J; junction bases unmatched: 8. CDR3 nucleotides: TGTGCCAGCAGCCCCTTCGGACAGGGGGATATGAACACTGAAGCTTTCTTT. Translated, it gives CASSPFGQGDMNTEAFF. The complete variable domain, with remaining parts taken from reference TRBV3-1 and TRBJ1-1, reads DTAVSQTPKYLVTQMGNDKSIKCEQNLGHDTMYWYKQDSKKFLKIMFSYNNKELIINETVPNRFSPKSPDKAHLNLHINSLELGDSAVYFCASSPFGQGDMNTEAFFGQGTRLTVV.

This clonotype was detected only a few times. The rearrangement joins TRBV20-1 to TRBJ2-1; a weak D match, TRBD1 (5 bases). CDR1 DFQATT and CDR2 SNEGSKA come from the germline V gene (reference sequence). The CDR3 has 13 residues. V lost 2 bases and J 5 bases, leaving 10 bases between the germline ends. CDR3 residues: CSARSGANNEQFF. CDR3 coding DNA: TGCAGTGCTAGATCTGGGGCAAACAATGAGCAGTTCTTC.

This clonotype showed up just a few times. The genes are TRBV10-3 and TRBJ2-2; 8 bases line up with TRBD2. The CDR3 sequence is 15 residues long. J gave up 10 bases and V 1 base, and 8 bases lay outside the gene matches. Per the germline V gene, CDR1 is ENHRY and CDR2 is SYGVKD. CDR3 DNA sequence: TGTGCCATCAGTGAGTTCACTAGCGGTCAAGAGGAGCTGTTTTTT. Amino acids: CAISEFTSGQEELFF.

The chain links TRBV6-5 to TRBJ2-5, with D tentatively TRBD1 (8 bases). Germline CDR1 reads MNHEY; CDR2 reads SVGAGI. CDR3 length: 14 amino acids. Deletions cut 0 bases from V and 5 bases from J, with 10 bases between. DNA for the CDR3: TGTGCCAGCAGTTACTCACAGGGGGGGGAGACCCAGTACTTC. This translates into CASSYSQGGETQYF.

The V gene is TRBV5-1, the J gene TRBJ2-5; D is ambiguous. Trimming pared 6 bases from V and 5 bases from J, leaving 14 bases between. Germline loops: CDR1 SGHRS, CDR2 YFSETQ. This CDR3 has 13 amino acids. The CDR3 loop is CASTPGVGETQYF. DNA for the CDR3: TGCGCCAGCACGCCTGGTGTCGGGGAGACCCAGTACTTC. Drawing the rest from reference TRBV5-1 and TRBJ2-5, the complete variable domain is KAGVTQTPRYLIKTRGQQVTLSCSPISGHRSVSWYQQTPGQGLQFLFEYFSETQRNKGNFPGRFSGRQFSNSRSEMNVSTLELGDSALYLCASTPGVGETQYFGPGTRLLVL.

This clonotype was seen a handful of times. V usage is TRBV27 and J usage is TRBJ2-5; tentatively, D is TRBD2 (5 bases). Trimming stripped 0 bases from V and 5 bases from J, with 10 bases between. The CDR3 is 14 residues long. Germline CDR1 reads MNHEY; CDR2 reads SMNVEV (reference sequence). The chain's CDR3 is CASSLSRGSETQYF. As DNA, the CDR3 is TGTGCCAGCAGTTTATCACGGGGTTCGGAGACCCAGTACTTC.

The chain recombines TRBV19 with TRBJ2-6; D is uncertain. V was trimmed by 0 bases and J by 4 bases, leaving 1 base between them. The CDR3 sequence is 13 residues long. In germline, CDR1 is LNHDA, CDR2 SQIVND (reference sequence). This CDR3 reads CASSIEGANVLTF. The CDR3 DNA reads TGTGCCAGTAGTATAGAAGGGGCCAACGTCCTGACTTTC.

There are a few counts of this clonotype. This chain links TRBV5-5 with TRBJ2-3; D possibly uses TRBD1 or TRBD2 (6 bases each). The CDR3 has 15 residues. Germline lookup yields CDR1 SGHKS and CDR2 YYEKEE (reference sequence). The V end was cut by 10 bases, the J end by 0 bases, with 18 bases between. The CDR3: CASRYGGTSTDTQYF. In DNA, the CDR3 is TGTGCCTCCAGATATGGAGGGACAAGCACAGATACGCAGTATTTT.

This clonotype was counted only a few times. V gene TRBV5-1 combines with J gene TRBJ2-5, with D tentatively TRBD1 (6 bases). The V end lost 4 bases, the J end lost 5 bases, and 12 bases lay between the germline ends. Germline assignment: CDR1 SGHRS and CDR2 YFSETQ. The CDR3 sequence is 13 residues long. CDR3 in DNA: TGCGCCAGCAGCGAACAGGGATGGGAGACCCAGTACTTC. This gives the protein CASSEQGWETQYF.

The rearrangement uses TRBV14 and TRBJ2-5; D remains unclear. Trimming left V 0 bases short and J 7 bases short, with 6 bases between. Per the germline V gene, CDR1 is SGHDN and CDR2 is FVKESK. The CDR3 is 12 amino acids. The CDR3 reads CASSQDVVTQYF. DNA of the CDR3: TGTGCCAGCAGCCAAGATGTCGTGACCCAGTACTTC.